One sample yielded the 10 T cell receptor beta chains listed below, sequenced in a study of blood T cell repertoires in COVID-19. Using immunoSEQ multiplex PCR, the repertoire was profiled, and TCRdb retains in-frame clones only, with some absent. The sample includes approximately 250,000 clones, around 89% of them seen just once. Sequenced: PBMCs or T cells enriched from blood (not recorded which). The receptor source for this set is a woman in her thirties or forties with acute COVID-19.

The chain has TRBV19 and TRBJ1-5; perhaps TRBD1 as D (5 bases). Germline CDR1 LNHDA, CDR2 SQIVND (reference sequence). The CDR3 extends over 11 amino acids. Trimming took off 5 bases at V and 7 bases at J, with 6 bases between the two ends. This CDR3 reads CASSRGQPQHF. Written as DNA, the CDR3 is TGTGCCAGTAGTCGGGGGCAGCCCCAGCATTTT.

This clone appeared a single time. The V call is TRBV7-9, the J call TRBJ2-7, with D perhaps TRBD1 (6 bases). This CDR3 is 14 amino acids long. With 4 bases removed from V and 7 bases from J, the gap between germline ends came to 17 bases. The germline V gene has CDR1 SEHNR and CDR2 FQNEAQ (reference sequence). The CDR3 DNA reads TGTGCCAGCAGCTCCCGGGACACCCCCGGGGAGCAGTACGTC. This codes for CASSSRDTPGEQYV.

This chain links TRBV2 with TRBJ2-7; 13 positions agree with TRBD2. The germline V gene has CDR1 SNHLY and CDR2 FYNNEI. CDR3 length: 14 amino acids. V gave up 5 bases and J gave up 5 bases; unmatched junction bases: 3. Here the CDR3 reads CASSSGLAGDEQYF. CDR3 DNA sequence: TGTGCCAGCAGTTCCGGACTAGCGGGAGACGAGCAGTACTTC.

This clone was picked up a small number of times. The J gene is TRBJ1-1, the V gene TRBV19; perhaps TRBD1 as D (5 bases). The CDR3 length is 16 residues. Trimming took off 1 base at V and 1 base at J, with 13 bases between the two ends. Germline CDR1 is LNHDA and CDR2 is SQIVND (reference sequence). CDR3 sequence (DNA): TGTGCCAGTAGTATAGTACAGGTCCGTCAGAACACTGAAGCTTTCTTT. It codes for CASSIVQVRQNTEAFF.

This chain connects TRBV7-2 to TRBJ2-1; maybe TRBD2 (6 bases). CDR1 is SGHTA and CDR2 is FQGNSA in the germline V gene. The CDR3 has 17 amino acids. Between the trimmed V and J ends, which lost 1 base and 4 bases, there was a span of 17 bases. This CDR3 is CASSLVRLARPYNEQFF. DNA of the CDR3: TGTGCCAGCAGCTTAGTTAGGCTAGCGAGACCTTACAATGAGCAGTTCTTC. The full variable domain, rest sourced from reference TRBV7-2 and TRBJ2-1, is GAGVSQSPSNKVTEKGKDVELRCDPISGHTALYWYRQSLGQGLEFLIYFQGNSAPDKSGLPSDRFSAERTGGSVSTLTIQRTQQEDSAVYLCASSLVRLARPYNEQFFGPGTRLTVL.

This clone was observed a single time. The rearrangement links TRBV6-4 to TRBJ2-1; D is perhaps TRBD1 (6 bases). From germline, CDR1 is MRHNA and CDR2 SNTAGT. CDR3 length equals 14 residues. Trimming took 6 bases from V and 8 from J, leaving 17 bases between them. CDR3 in DNA: TGTGCCAGCAGCCGGACAGTCCTGGGGCATGAGCAGTTCTTC. Protein sequence: CASSRTVLGHEQFF.

This clone was detected only a few times. The gene calls are TRBV9 and TRBJ1-2; 7 bases are a match to TRBD1. Germline V CDR1 and CDR2: SGDLS, YYNGEE. V shed 0 bases, J shed 4 bases, and the junction held 15 bases outside the gene matches. This CDR3 comprises 18 residues. The CDR3 sequence is CASSVAGGQYGRGYGYTF. CDR3 nucleotides: TGTGCCAGCAGCGTAGCCGGGGGACAGTACGGCCGAGGCTATGGCTACACCTTC.

The chain joins TRBV29-1 to TRBJ1-1; 12 nucleotides align to TRBD1. Trimming removed 7 bases from V and 4 bases from J; junction bases left unmatched: 7. The CDR3 loop spans 14 amino acids. Germline V CDR1 and CDR2: SQVTM, ANQGSEA. CDR3 DNA: TGCAGCGGCCGGGGACAGGGGGCGACCACTGAAGCTTTCTTT. It codes for CSGRGQGATTEAFF.

This chain connects TRBV28 to TRBJ1-2; 7 nucleotides line up with TRBD1. The germline CDR1 and CDR2 sequences are MDHEN and SYDVKM. With V trimmed by 6 bases and J by 4 bases, 8 bases remained unmatched. The CDR3 totals 14 residues. In DNA form, the CDR3 reads TGTGCCAGCAGCCCTGGACAGGACGTCTATGGCTACACCTTC. Translated: CASSPGQDVYGYTF.

The rearrangement uses TRBV6-5 and TRBJ1-2; a possible D gene is TRBD1 (5 bases). The CDR3 sequence is 13 residues long. Looked up from germline, CDR1 is MNHEY and CDR2 is SVGAGI. Trimming cost V 0 bases and J 8 bases, with 10 bases left between them. The CDR3 loop reads CASSYSGREGYTF. DNA for the CDR3: TGTGCCAGCAGTTACTCGGGCAGGGAAGGCTACACCTTC.